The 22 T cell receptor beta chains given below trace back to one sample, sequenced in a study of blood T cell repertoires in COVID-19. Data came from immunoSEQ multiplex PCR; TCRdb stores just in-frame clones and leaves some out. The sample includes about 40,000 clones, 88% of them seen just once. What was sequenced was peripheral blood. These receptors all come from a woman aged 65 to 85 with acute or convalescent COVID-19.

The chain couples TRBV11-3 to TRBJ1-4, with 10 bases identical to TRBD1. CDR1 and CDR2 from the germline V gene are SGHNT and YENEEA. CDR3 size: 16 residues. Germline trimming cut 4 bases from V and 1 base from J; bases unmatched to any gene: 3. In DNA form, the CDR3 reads TGTGCCAGCAGCTCTCGGACAGGGGGAACTAATGAAAAACTGTTTTTT. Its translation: CASSSRTGGTNEKLFF.

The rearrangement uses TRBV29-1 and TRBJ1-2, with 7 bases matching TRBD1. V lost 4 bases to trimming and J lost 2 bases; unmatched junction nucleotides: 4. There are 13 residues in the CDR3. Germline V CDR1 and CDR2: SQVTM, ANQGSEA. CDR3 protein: CSVGAGGNYGYTF. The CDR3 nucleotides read TGCAGCGTTGGGGCAGGGGGAAACTATGGCTACACCTTC.

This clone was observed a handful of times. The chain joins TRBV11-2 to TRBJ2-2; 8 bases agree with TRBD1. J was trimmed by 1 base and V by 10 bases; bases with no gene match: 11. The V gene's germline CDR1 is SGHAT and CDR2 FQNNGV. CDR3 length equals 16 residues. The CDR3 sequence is CANAHEGTGNTGELFF. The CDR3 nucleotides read TGTGCCAACGCCCATGAGGGGACAGGGAACACCGGGGAGCTGTTTTTT.

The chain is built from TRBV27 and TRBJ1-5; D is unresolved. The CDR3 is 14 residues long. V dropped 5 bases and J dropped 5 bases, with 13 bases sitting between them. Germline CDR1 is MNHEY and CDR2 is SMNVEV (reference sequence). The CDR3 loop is CASSIGSGYQPQHF. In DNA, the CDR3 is TGTGCCAGCAGTATAGGGAGCGGCTATCAGCCCCAGCATTTT.

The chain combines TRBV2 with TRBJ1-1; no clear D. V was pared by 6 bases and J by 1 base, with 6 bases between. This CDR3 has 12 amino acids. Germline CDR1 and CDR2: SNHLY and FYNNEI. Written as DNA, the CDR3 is TGTGCCAGCAGCCCGGGGAACACTGAAGCTTTCTTT. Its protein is CASSPGNTEAFF.

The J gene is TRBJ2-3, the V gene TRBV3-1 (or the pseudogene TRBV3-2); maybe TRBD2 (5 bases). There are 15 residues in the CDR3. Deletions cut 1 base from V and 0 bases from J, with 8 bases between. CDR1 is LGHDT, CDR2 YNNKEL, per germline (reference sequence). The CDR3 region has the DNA TGTGCCAGCAGCCAAGTGCCGGGGAGCACAGATACGCAGTATTTT. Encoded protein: CASSQVPGSTDTQYF.

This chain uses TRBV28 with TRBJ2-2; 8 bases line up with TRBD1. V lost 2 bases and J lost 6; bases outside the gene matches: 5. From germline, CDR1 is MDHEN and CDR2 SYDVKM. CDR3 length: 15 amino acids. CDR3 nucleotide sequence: TGTGCCAGCAGTTTAGATCAGGGGGCGGCCGGGGAGCTGTTTTTT. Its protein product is CASSLDQGAAGELFF.

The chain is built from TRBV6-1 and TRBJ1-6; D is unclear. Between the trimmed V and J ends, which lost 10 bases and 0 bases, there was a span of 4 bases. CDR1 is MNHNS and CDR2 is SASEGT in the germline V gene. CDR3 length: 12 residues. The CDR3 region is CATSSYNSPLHF. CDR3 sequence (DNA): TGTGCCACTAGCTCCTATAATTCACCCCTCCACTTT.

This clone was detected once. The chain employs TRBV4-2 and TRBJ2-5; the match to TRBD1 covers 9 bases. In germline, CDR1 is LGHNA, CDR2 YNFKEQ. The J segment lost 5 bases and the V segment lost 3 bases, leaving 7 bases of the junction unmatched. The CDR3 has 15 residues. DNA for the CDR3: TGTGCCAGCAGCCACGGACAGGGGAGAGGGGAGACCCAGTACTTC. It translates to CASSHGQGRGETQYF.

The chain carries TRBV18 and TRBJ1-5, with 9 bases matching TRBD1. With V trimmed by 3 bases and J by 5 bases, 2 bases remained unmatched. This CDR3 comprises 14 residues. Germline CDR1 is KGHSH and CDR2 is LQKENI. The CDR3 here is CASSPGQGYQPQHF. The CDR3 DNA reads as TGTGCCAGCTCACCTGGACAGGGGTATCAGCCCCAGCATTTT. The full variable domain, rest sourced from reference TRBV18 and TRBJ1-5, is NAGVMQNPRHLVRRRGQEARLRCSPMKGHSHVYWYRQLPEEGLKFMVYLQKENIIDESGMPKERFSAEFPKEGPSILRIQQVVRGDSAAYFCASSPGQGYQPQHFGDGTRLSIL.

CDR3 DNA sequence: TGTGCCAGCAGCTTGGCTGTCGGCGGGAGGGTAACGGTGGGTACGCAGTATTTT. It yields the protein CASSLAVGGRVTVGTQYF. The J gene is TRBJ2-3, the V gene TRBV5-4; TRBD2 agrees at 9 bases. The length of the CDR3 is 18 residues. V was clipped by 0 bases and J by 8 bases; unmatched bases: 16. CDR1 and CDR2 (germline): SGHNT, YYREEE (reference sequence).

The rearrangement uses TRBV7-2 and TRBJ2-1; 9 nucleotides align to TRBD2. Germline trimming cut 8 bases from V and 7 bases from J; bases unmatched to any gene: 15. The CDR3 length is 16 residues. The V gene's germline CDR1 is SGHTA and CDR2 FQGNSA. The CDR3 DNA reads TGTGCCAGCGGACTAGCGAGACTACAACAAGGGAATGAGCAGTTCTTC. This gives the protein CASGLARLQQGNEQFF.

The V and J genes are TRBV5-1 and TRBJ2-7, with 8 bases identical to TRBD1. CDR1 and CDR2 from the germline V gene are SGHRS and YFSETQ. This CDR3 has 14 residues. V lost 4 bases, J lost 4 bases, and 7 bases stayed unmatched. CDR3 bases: TGCGCCAGCAGCCCAGGGACAGGTGATTACGAGCAGTACGTC. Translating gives CASSPGTGDYEQYV.

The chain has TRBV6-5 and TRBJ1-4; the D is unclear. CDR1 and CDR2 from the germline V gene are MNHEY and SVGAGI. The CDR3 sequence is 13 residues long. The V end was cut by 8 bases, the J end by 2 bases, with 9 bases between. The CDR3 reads CASRGFTNEKLFF. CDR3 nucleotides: TGTGCCAGCCGCGGTTTTACTAATGAAAAACTGTTTTTT.

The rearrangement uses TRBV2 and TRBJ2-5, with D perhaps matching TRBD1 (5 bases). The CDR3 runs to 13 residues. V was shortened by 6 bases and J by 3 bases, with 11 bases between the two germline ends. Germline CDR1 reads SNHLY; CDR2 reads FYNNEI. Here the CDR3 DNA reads TGTGCCAGCAGGACAGTCCTCAAAGAGACCCAGTACTTC. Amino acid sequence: CASRTVLKETQYF.

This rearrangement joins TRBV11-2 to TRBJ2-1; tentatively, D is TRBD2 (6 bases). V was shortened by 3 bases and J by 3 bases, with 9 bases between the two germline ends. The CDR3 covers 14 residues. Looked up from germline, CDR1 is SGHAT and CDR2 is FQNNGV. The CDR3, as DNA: TGTGCCAGCAGCTTTGCGGGATTCTACAATGAGCAGTTCTTC. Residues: CASSFAGFYNEQFF.

CDR3 residues: CASSISLPNTGELFF. In DNA, the CDR3 is TGTGCCAGTAGTATTTCCCTTCCGAACACCGGGGAGCTGTTTTTT. This chain joins TRBV19 and TRBJ2-2; no clear D. V gave up 3 bases and J gave up 0 bases, with 8 bases separating them. CDR1 and CDR2 (germline): LNHDA, SQIVND (reference sequence). This CDR3 has 15 residues.

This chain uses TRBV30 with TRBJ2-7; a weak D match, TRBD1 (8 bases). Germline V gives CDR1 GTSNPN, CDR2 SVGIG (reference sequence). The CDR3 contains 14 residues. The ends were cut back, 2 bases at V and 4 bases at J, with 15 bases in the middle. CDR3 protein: CAWSWGGDRYEQYV. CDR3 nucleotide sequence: TGTGCCTGGAGTTGGGGGGGGGACAGGTACGAGCAGTACGTC.

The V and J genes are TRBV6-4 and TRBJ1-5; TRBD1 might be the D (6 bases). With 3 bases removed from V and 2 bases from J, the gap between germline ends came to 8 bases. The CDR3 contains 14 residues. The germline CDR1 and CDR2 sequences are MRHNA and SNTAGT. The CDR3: CASSEAGGNQPQHF. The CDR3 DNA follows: TGTGCCAGCAGTGAGGCAGGGGGCAATCAGCCCCAGCATTTT.

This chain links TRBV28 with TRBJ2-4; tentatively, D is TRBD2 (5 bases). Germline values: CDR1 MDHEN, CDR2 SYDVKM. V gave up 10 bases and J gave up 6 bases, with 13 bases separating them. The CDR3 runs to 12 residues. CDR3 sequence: CATRRVGNIQYF. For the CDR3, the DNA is TGTGCCACCAGGCGGGTGGGAAACATTCAGTACTTC.

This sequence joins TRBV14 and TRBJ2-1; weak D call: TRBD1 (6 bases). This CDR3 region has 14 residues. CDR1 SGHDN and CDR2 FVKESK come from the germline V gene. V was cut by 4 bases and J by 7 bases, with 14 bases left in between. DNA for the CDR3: TGTGCCAGCAGCCCAGGGGCAGTCCTTAATGAGCAGTTCTTC. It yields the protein CASSPGAVLNEQFF.

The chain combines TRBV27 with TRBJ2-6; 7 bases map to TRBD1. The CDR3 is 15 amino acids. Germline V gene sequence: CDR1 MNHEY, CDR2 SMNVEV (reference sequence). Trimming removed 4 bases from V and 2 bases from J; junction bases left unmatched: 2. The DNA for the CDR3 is TGTGCCAGCAGTTCACAGGGGACTGGGGCCAACGTCCTGACTTTC. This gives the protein CASSSQGTGANVLTF.